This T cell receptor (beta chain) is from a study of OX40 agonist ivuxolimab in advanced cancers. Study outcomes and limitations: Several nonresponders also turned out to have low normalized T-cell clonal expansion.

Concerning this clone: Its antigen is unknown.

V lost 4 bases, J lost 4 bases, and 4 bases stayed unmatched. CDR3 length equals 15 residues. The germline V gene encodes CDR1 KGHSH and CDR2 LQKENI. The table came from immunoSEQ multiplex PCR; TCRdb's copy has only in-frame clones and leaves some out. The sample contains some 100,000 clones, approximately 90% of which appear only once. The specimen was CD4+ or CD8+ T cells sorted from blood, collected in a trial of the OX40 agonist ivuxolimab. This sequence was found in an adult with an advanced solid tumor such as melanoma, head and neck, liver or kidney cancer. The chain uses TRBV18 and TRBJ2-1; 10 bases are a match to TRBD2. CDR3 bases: TGTGCCAGCTCACTCGGACTAGCGGCTTACAATGAGCAGTTCTTC. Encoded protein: CASSLGLAAYNEQFF.